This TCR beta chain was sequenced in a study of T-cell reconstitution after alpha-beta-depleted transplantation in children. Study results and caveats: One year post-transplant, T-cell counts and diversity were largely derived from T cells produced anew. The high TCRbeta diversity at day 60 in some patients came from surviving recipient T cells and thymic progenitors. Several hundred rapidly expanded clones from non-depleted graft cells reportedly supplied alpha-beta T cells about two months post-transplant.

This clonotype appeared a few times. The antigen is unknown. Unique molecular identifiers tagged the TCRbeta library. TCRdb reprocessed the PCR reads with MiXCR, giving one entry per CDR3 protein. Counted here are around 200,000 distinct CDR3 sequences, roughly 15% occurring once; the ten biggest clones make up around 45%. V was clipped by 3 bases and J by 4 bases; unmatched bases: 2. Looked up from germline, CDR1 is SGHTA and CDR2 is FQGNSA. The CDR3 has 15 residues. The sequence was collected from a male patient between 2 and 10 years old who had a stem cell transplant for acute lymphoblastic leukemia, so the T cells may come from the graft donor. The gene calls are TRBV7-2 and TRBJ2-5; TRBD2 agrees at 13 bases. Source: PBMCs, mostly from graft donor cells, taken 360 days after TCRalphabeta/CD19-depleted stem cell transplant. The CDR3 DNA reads TGTGCCAGCAGCTTTTGGACTAGCGGGGGAGAGACCCAGTACTTC. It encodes CASSFWTSGGETQYF.